This TCR beta chain appears in the sequencing data of a study of T-cell memory formation after mild COVID-19. Study-level points and caveats: That cross-reactive memory joined was suggested by some responding clones appearing in pre-infection memory. Clones contracting day 15 to 85 were balanced CD4/CD8; later expanders leaned CD4+.

TCRdb redid the calling of the 5' RACE reads with MiXCR, one entry per CDR3 protein. The sample lists 300,000 to 400,000 distinct CDR3 sequences, under 25% occurring once. The V gene's germline CDR1 is SGHTA and CDR2 FQGTGA. Trimming took off 0 bases at V and 5 bases at J, with 11 bases between the two ends. CDR3 length: 14 amino acids. Only a few counts were recorded for this clonotype. Its target is unknown. V usage is TRBV7-3 and J usage is TRBJ2-7; D is possibly TRBD2 (5 bases). The sequence was collected from an adult woman who had mild COVID-19 (a few samples of this study predate the infection). Cell type and time point are not known. Sequencing input: PBMCs or a T cell subset sorted from them (not recorded which). The CDR3 here is CASSLTGVGDEQYF. The CDR3 nucleotides read TGTGCCAGCAGCTTAACCGGGGTCGGGGACGAGCAGTACTTC.